Below are 5 T cell receptor beta chains sequenced from a single sample in a study of T cells in women clearing cervical HPV infection. Some clones are missing from TCRdb's copy, which holds only in-frame ones; the method was immunoSEQ multiplex PCR. Across about 24,000 clones, the top ten clones capture 4.5% to 5.5% of the sample. Sequenced material: blood buffy coat. The receptor source for this set is a woman between 18 and 69 years old with a cervical HPV16 infection that either progressed to CIN3+ or cleared (not recorded which).

A note on this clone: The CDR3 end is not reached by the read, which stops 3 residues before it; the germline J gene fills it in. V usage is TRBV30 and J usage is TRBJ1-6, with TRBD1 as a possible D gene (6 bases). Trimming took 2 bases from V and 9 from J, leaving 23 bases between them. CDR3 length: 17 amino acids. Germline-derived CDR1 and CDR2 are GTSNPN and SVGIG (reference sequence). CDR3 sequence: CAWSSPSGGARGSPLHF. CDR3 bases read: TGTGCCTGGAGTTCCCCGTCGGGGGGGGCGCGTGGTTCACCC.

A note on this clone: The sequenced fragment ends 3 residues before the CDR3 boundary, so the rest is inferred from the germline J gene. This rearrangement joins TRBV11-2 to TRBJ2-1; D is uncertain. Germline V CDR1 and CDR2: SGHAT, FQNNGV. Between the trimmed V and J ends, which lost 0 bases and 8 bases, there was a span of 5 bases. The CDR3 has 12 residues. The part of the CDR3 DNA that was read is TGTGCCAGCAGCTTAGATATCGATGAG. Its protein product is CASSLDIDE. The entire CDR3 sequence reads CASSLDIDEQFF.

Regarding this clone: The CDR3 goes on 3 residues after the read ends, and that part is filled in from the germline J gene. The rearrangement joins TRBV5-1 to TRBJ2-2, with TRBD2 matching 11 bases. The CDR3 is 15 amino acids. Germline-derived CDR1 and CDR2 are SGHRS and YFSETQ. The trim removed 5 bases at V and 5 bases at J, leaving 5 bases unmatched. The DNA read from the CDR3 is TGCGCCAGCAGGCCGACTAGCGGGACTACCGGGGAG. Its protein product is CASRPTSGTTGE. In full, the CDR3 reads CASRPTSGTTGELFF.

Concerning this clone itself: The observed sequence ends 3 residues before the CDR3 terminus, with the missing tail filled in from the germline J gene. The chain couples TRBV20-1 to TRBJ2-1, with D tentatively TRBD2 (5 bases). The CDR3 covers 19 residues. V gave up 5 bases and J gave up 3 bases, with 29 bases separating them. The germline V gene encodes CDR1 DFQATT and CDR2 SNEGSKA (reference sequence). CDR3 amino acids: CSAPMRALPKPFIYNEQFF. CDR3 DNA (partial): TGCAGTGCTCCCATGCGGGCACTACCCAAACCATTCATCTACAATGAG.

As to this clone: The read ends 3 residues before the CDR3 terminus; that terminus is restored from the germline J gene. The genes are TRBV5-1 and TRBJ2-1; 8 nucleotides align to TRBD2. The CDR3 consists of 16 residues. Trimming at V came to 2 bases and at J to 0 bases, leaving 4 bases not matched to a gene. CDR1 SGHRS and CDR2 YFSETQ come from the germline V gene. The chain's CDR3 is CASSFGSGASYNEQFF. The covered CDR3 bases are TGCGCCAGCAGCTTCGGTAGCGGGGCCTCCTACAATGAG. The full variable domain, its missing parts supplied by reference TRBV5-1 and TRBJ2-1, is KAGVTQTPRYLIKTRGQQVTLSCSPISGHRSVSWYQQTPGQGLQFLFEYFSETQRNKGNFPGRFSGRQFSNSRSEMNVSTLELGDSALYLCASSFGSGASYNEQFFGPGTRLTVL.